A single sample gave rise to the 21 T cell receptor beta chains below, sequenced in a study of T-cell reconstitution after alpha-beta-depleted transplantation in children. Researchers prepared the TCRbeta library using unique molecular identifiers, the study reports. One entry per CDR3 protein results from TCRdb running MiXCR on the PCR reads. The profile shows about 610,000 distinct CDR3 sequences, under 12% of them singletons. The sequencing here drew on PBMCs from the stem cell graft donor, taken from the stem cell graft. These receptors were taken from a human donor who donated a stem cell graft to a child with acute myeloid leukemia.

This clonotype was detected ten times or more. A junction boundary mismatches the germline segment, possibly from a read error. The gene calls are TRBV7-7 and TRBJ2-5, with TRBD2 identical over 9 bases. CDR1 SSHAT and CDR2 FNYEAQ come from the germline V gene (reference sequence). The CDR3 spans 17 residues. The CDR3 spells CASSLALREGPQETQYF. DNA for the CDR3: TGTGCTAGCAGCTTAGCGTTGCGGGAGGGCCCCCAAGAGACCCAGTACTTC.

This clonotype has a handful of counts. This rearrangement joins TRBV27 to TRBJ2-2; 9 nucleotides agree with TRBD1. J gave up 7 bases and V 6 bases, and 18 bases lay outside the gene matches. CDR3 length: 18 amino acids. Germline assignment: CDR1 MNHEY and CDR2 SMNVEV (reference sequence). For the CDR3, the DNA is TGTGCCAGCAGAGGAAAACACAGGGGGCCCTCCGGCGGCGGGGAGCTGTTTTTT. This gives the protein CASRGKHRGPSGGGELFF.

This clonotype was seen only a few times. This chain links TRBV7-2 with TRBJ1-5, with TRBD1 matching 7 bases. This CDR3 has 14 amino acids. After removal of 3 bases from V and 4 bases from J, the junction contained 3 bases not matched to a gene. Germline V CDR1 and CDR2: SGHTA, FQGNSA. The CDR3 coding sequence is TGTGCCAGCAGCTTCCAACAGGGGAATCAGCCCCAGCATTTT. This sequence encodes CASSFQQGNQPQHF.

This clonotype was counted between two and nine times. The genes are TRBV27 and TRBJ2-2; TRBD2 agrees at 9 bases. Trimming took 5 bases from V and 1 from J; bases not matched to a gene: 17. The germline V gene encodes CDR1 MNHEY and CDR2 SMNVEV (reference sequence). This CDR3 is 20 amino acids long. CDR3 residues: CASSQHLTLLAGRNTGELFF. The CDR3 DNA is TGTGCCAGCAGTCAGCACCTCACTTTACTAGCGGGCAGGAACACCGGGGAGCTGTTTTTT.

This clonotype was counted between two and nine times. The chain couples TRBV4-3 to TRBJ1-3, with TRBD1 matching 9 bases. J was trimmed by 4 bases and V by 0 bases; bases with no gene match: 10. This CDR3 has 18 residues. Germline CDR1 is LGHNA and CDR2 is YSLEER. The CDR3 coding sequence is TGCGCCAGCAGCCAAGATTCTCCACAGGGGGCAGGCGGAAACACCATATATTTT. This encodes CASSQDSPQGAGGNTIYF.

The chain combines TRBV14 with TRBJ2-6; 10 positions agree with TRBD1. V shed 0 bases, J shed 0 bases, and the junction held 2 bases outside the gene matches. Germline V lookup: CDR1 SGHDN, CDR2 FVKESK. This CDR3 contains 18 residues. For the CDR3, the DNA is TGTGCCAGCAGCCAAGAGACAGGGGGCGTCTCTGGGGCCAACGTCCTGACTTTC. Translating gives CASSQETGGVSGANVLTF. The full variable domain, its missing parts supplied by reference TRBV14 and TRBJ2-6, is EAGVTQFPSHSVIEKGQTVTLRCDPISGHDNLYWYRRVMGKEIKFLLHFVKESKQDESGMPNNRFLAERTGGTYSTLKVQPAELEDSGVYFCASSQETGGVSGANVLTFGAGSRLTVL.

This clonotype was picked up a small number of times. V is TRBV15 and J is TRBJ2-3; TRBD2 matches at 14 bases. CDR1 is LNHNV, CDR2 YYDKDF, per germline (reference sequence). The length of the CDR3 is 19 residues. With 4 bases clipped from V and 9 bases from J, the junction kept 18 bases outside the gene matches. This CDR3 is CATSIGLAGGRGTSRTQYF. CDR3 nucleotides: TGTGCCACCAGCATCGGACTAGCGGGAGGCCGGGGTACTTCTCGGACGCAGTATTTT.

J is TRBJ2-6 and V is TRBV9; D assignment may be TRBD1 or TRBD2 (6 bases each). V lost 2 bases, J lost 3 bases, and 12 bases lay in between. The germline gives CDR1 SGDLS, CDR2 YYNGEE. This CDR3 spans 16 amino acids. The CDR3 here is CASSVGGSSGANVLTF. CDR3 nucleotide sequence: TGTGCCAGCAGCGTGGGGGGCTCGAGTGGGGCCAACGTCCTGACTTTC.

The table lists this clonotype with a few counts. The chain combines TRBV9 with TRBJ2-1; no reliable D call. The CDR3 is made up of 12 amino acids. Germline V gives CDR1 SGDLS, CDR2 YYNGEE. The V and J ends lost 0 bases and 5 bases respectively, with 3 bases between them. The CDR3 region is CASSVGNNEQFF. DNA for the CDR3: TGTGCCAGCAGCGTAGGGAACAATGAGCAGTTCTTC.

The sample holds a few counts of this clonotype. CDR3 nucleotides: TGCAGTGCTAAGAGCGGGAGAATCTACGAGCAGTACTTC. It codes for CSAKSGRIYEQYF. The chain combines TRBV20-1 with TRBJ2-7; 8 bases map to TRBD2. CDR1 is DFQATT and CDR2 is SNEGSKA in the germline V gene (reference sequence). J was trimmed by 3 bases and V by 4 bases; bases with no gene match: 5. This CDR3 is 13 amino acids long.

The chain is built from TRBV9 and TRBJ2-7, with 10 bases aligning to TRBD1. CDR1 and CDR2 from the germline V gene are SGDLS and YYNGEE. This CDR3 contains 16 residues. After removal of 2 bases from V and 1 base from J, the junction contained 6 bases not matched to a gene. CDR3 sequence reads: CASSVGGTGVSYEQYF. CDR3 in DNA: TGTGCCAGCAGCGTGGGAGGGACAGGGGTTTCCTACGAGCAGTACTTC. The entire variable domain, with the rest obtained from reference TRBV9 and TRBJ2-7, is as follows: DSGVTQTPKHLITATGQRVTLRCSPRSGDLSVYWYQQSLDQGLQFLIQYYNGEERAKGNILERFSAQQFPDLHSELNLSSLELGDSALYFCASSVGGTGVSYEQYFGPGTRLTVT.

The chain joins TRBV28 to TRBJ2-6, with TRBD1 identical over 7 bases. CDR1 is MDHEN and CDR2 is SYDVKM in the germline V gene. The ends lost 5 bases at V and 0 bases at J; junction bases unmatched: 16. This CDR3 comprises 20 residues. The CDR3 sequence is CASSPLKLRDRPSGANVLTF. The CDR3 nucleotides read TGTGCCAGCAGTCCCTTAAAGCTCCGGGACAGACCCTCTGGGGCCAACGTCCTGACTTTC. Drawing the rest from reference TRBV28 and TRBJ2-6, the complete variable domain is DVKVTQSSRYLVKRTGEKVFLECVQDMDHENMFWYRQDPGLGLRLIYFSYDVKMKEKGDIPEGYSVSREKKERFSLILESASTNQTSMYLCASSPLKLRDRPSGANVLTFGAGSRLTVL.

For the CDR3, the DNA is TGTGCCAGCAGCATTAGCGGGAGCGGAAGGGATGAGCAGTTCTTC. Residues: CASSISGSGRDEQFF. The chain recombines TRBV7-9 with TRBJ2-1, with TRBD2 matching 9 bases. V shed 5 bases, J shed 8 bases, and the junction held 10 bases outside the gene matches. CDR1 and CDR2 from the germline V gene are SEHNR and FQNEAQ (reference sequence). The length of the CDR3 is 15 residues. Full variable domain (missing parts from reference TRBV7-9 and TRBJ2-1): DTGVSQNPRHKITKRGQNVTFRCDPISEHNRLYWYRQTLGQGPEFLTYFQNEAQLEKSRLLSDRFSAERPKGSFSTLEIQRTEQGDSAMYLCASSISGSGRDEQFFGPGTRLTVL.

This clonotype was counted a few times. J is TRBJ2-5 and V is TRBV6-2 or TRBV6-3, with D possibly TRBD2 on 5 matching bases. The ends were cut back, 5 bases at V and 6 bases at J, with 22 bases in the middle. This CDR3 has 16 residues. Germline V gene sequence: CDR1 MNHEY, CDR2 SVGEGT. CDR3 residues: CASSDPTTPSIKTQYF. For the CDR3, the DNA is TGTGCCAGCAGTGACCCTACCACACCTAGCATCAAGACCCAGTACTTC.

This clonotype was picked up a small number of times. This chain uses TRBV29-1 with TRBJ2-3, with 8 positions matching TRBD1. Trimming cost V 8 bases and J 1 base; bases outside gene matches: 8. This CDR3 is built from 14 residues. The V gene's germline CDR1 is SQVTM and CDR2 ANQGSEA. CDR3 nucleotide sequence: TGCAGCATAGCAGGGGGCTCGGGCACAGATACGCAGTATTTT. As protein: CSIAGGSGTDTQYF.

This clonotype was counted many times. The chain employs TRBV29-1 and TRBJ2-7; 7 bases agree with TRBD2. The CDR3 has 15 residues. Per germline, CDR1 SQVTM and CDR2 ANQGSEA. V shed 1 base, J shed 3 bases, and the junction held 9 bases outside the gene matches. The CDR3 region has the DNA TGCAGCGTTGAAGGCCGTCTAGCGGACCGCTACGAGCAGTACTTC. Translated, it gives CSVEGRLADRYEQYF.

This clonotype was picked up many times. The gene calls are TRBV11-2 and TRBJ1-1; no definite D call. Germline V CDR1 and CDR2: SGHAT, FQNNGV. V was trimmed by 3 bases and J by 8 bases, leaving 10 bases between them. The CDR3 totals 12 residues. DNA of the CDR3: TGTGCCAGCAGCTTTGGGGAGGTGGAAGCTTTCTTT. The encoded protein is CASSFGEVEAFF. The variable domain in full, completed from reference TRBV11-2 and TRBJ1-1, reads EAGVAQSPRYKIIEKRQSVAFWCNPISGHATLYWYQQILGQGPKLLIQFQNNGVVDDSQLPKDRFSAERLKGVDSTLKIQPAKLEDSAVYLCASSFGEVEAFFGQGTRLTVV.

This chain joins TRBV9 and TRBJ1-4, with D uncertain. Trimming removed 1 base from V and 3 bases from J, with 7 bases in between. The CDR3 has 14 residues. From germline, CDR1 is SGDLS and CDR2 YYNGEE. The CDR3 loop reads CASSVTNSNEKLFF. The DNA of the CDR3 is TGTGCCAGCAGCGTAACGAACTCTAATGAAAAACTGTTTTTT.

The chain uses TRBV12-3 or TRBV12-4 and TRBJ2-1, with D perhaps TRBD2 (6 bases). With 7 bases removed from V and 1 base from J, the gap between germline ends came to 8 bases. This CDR3 spans 13 amino acids. The CDR3: CASTEGSYNEQFF. The CDR3 DNA is TGTGCCAGCACGGAGGGTTCCTACAATGAGCAGTTCTTC.

V is TRBV2 and J is TRBJ2-1; 7 bases fit TRBD1. This CDR3 has 13 residues. V was pared by 6 bases and J by 7 bases, with 6 bases of the junction left unmatched. Germline V gives CDR1 SNHLY, CDR2 FYNNEI. CDR3 sequence reads: CASRQGPQNEQFF. The CDR3 DNA follows: TGTGCCAGCAGACAGGGGCCGCAAAATGAGCAGTTCTTC.

This clonotype was seen more than once but under ten times. The chain recombines TRBV7-9 with TRBJ1-2; no definite D call. The length of the CDR3 is 12 residues. Trimming stripped 0 bases from V and 8 bases from J, with 7 bases between. CDR1 and CDR2 (germline): SEHNR, FQNEAQ (reference sequence). CDR3 in DNA: TGTGCCAGCAGCTTAGCCCTACAGGGCTACACCTTC. Its translation: CASSLALQGYTF.